The entry below gives a single TCR beta chain sequence along with its context. These data come from a study of control samples from healthy donors and cancer patients. Germline CDR1 reads MNHEY; CDR2 reads SVGAGI. The V segment lost 1 base and the J segment 6 bases; nucleotides outside the gene matches: 8. This CDR3 comprises 15 residues. Some clones are missing from TCRdb's copy, which holds only in-frame ones; the method was immunoSEQ multiplex PCR. The table has 100,000 to 150,000 clones, 80% to 95% seen once. The sequenced sample was blood. The gene calls are TRBV6-5 and TRBJ2-7; 8 bases line up with TRBD1. This clonotype originated in a man aged 18 to 30 in good health. DNA of the CDR3: TGTGCCAGCAGTTACTTTCGGGACAGGTTAAGCGAGCAGTACTTC. Translation: CASSYFRDRLSEQYF.